What follows describes a single T cell receptor (beta chain). The antigen remains undetermined. The sample belongs to a study of vaccination effects on CD4 cells after COVID-19. Sequencing followed a ViraFEST assay step that expanded antigen-specific CD4+ T cells with viral peptide pools. Cells that had been cultured for roughly eleven days were the source of isolated CD4+ T cells. Vaccine recipients had no previous SARS-CoV-2 infection; their nucleocapsid antibodies were negative. Only in-frame clones appear in the TCRdb table, and some are missing; sequencing was by immunoSEQ multiplex PCR. The top ten clones hold 7.5% to 9.5% of a sample with tens of thousands of clones, about 65% of them seen once. V dropped 1 base and J dropped 0 bases, with 11 bases sitting between them. Germline values: CDR1 SGHAT, CDR2 FQNNGV. This CDR3 region has 16 residues.

The sample in question was CD4+ T cells from PBMCs cultured with HCoV-NL63 spike peptides, obtained before COVID-19 vaccination. This rearrangement joins TRBV11-2 to TRBJ2-3; TRBD2 might be the D (6 bases). The sequence derives from a human donor who received a COVID-19 vaccine. CDR3 sequence: CASSLGAGGSTDTQYF. CDR3 coding DNA: TGTGCCAGCAGCTTAGGGGCAGGAGGGAGCACAGATACGCAGTATTTT. The variable domain in full, completed from reference TRBV11-2 and TRBJ2-3, reads EAGVAQSPRYKIIEKRQSVAFWCNPISGHATLYWYQQILGQGPKLLIQFQNNGVVDDSQLPKDRFSAERLKGVDSTLKIQPAKLEDSAVYLCASSLGAGGSTDTQYFGPGTRLTVL.